This is a list of T cell receptor beta chains from one sample in a study of cytomegalovirus exposure and HLA in healthy donors. The assay was immunoSEQ multiplex PCR, and TCRdb's table has in-frame clones only and misses some. The sample has hundreds of thousands of clones, over 75% seen once. What was sequenced was PBMCs. These receptors were taken from a male donor in good health and CMV-seronegative. Each CDR3 is given with its conserved first and last residue. The order of the fields is V gene, CDR3 protein.

v_call: TRBV5-6; cdr3_aa: CASSPPGGLYRGEQYF
v_call: TRBV11-2; cdr3_aa: CASSSLLREQYF
v_call: TRBV7-3; cdr3_aa: CASSLNADSPLHF
v_call: TRBV5-1; cdr3_aa: CASSGQDNEKLFF
v_call: TRBV10-3; cdr3_aa: CAISVMVLAQGEQYF
v_call: TRBV4-3; cdr3_aa: CASSPGTASYEQYF
v_call: TRBV14; cdr3_aa: CASSQPTGSYEQYF
v_call: TRBV7-9; cdr3_aa: CSSSFRGMVNTEAFF
v_call: TRBV4-1; cdr3_aa: CASSQGTGYEQYF
v_call: TRBV28; cdr3_aa: CASSLNPSGGSTDTQYF
v_call: TRBV9; cdr3_aa: CASSVPPSDGGVTDTQYF
v_call: TRBV5-5; cdr3_aa: CASSLLTGGGKTLHF
v_call: TRBV5-6; cdr3_aa: CASTQGGNQPQHF
v_call: TRBV7-2; cdr3_aa: CASSLRQGLTKNIQYF
v_call: TRBV4-3; cdr3_aa: CASSQYFSGDEQFF
v_call: TRBV9; cdr3_aa: CASSEASGTSTDTQYF
v_call: TRBV5-4; cdr3_aa: CASSAVHREGNTGELFF
v_call: TRBV6-6; cdr3_aa: CASRPPGQLYGYTF
v_call: TRBV7-6; cdr3_aa: CASSLRTAIFNEQFF
v_call: TRBV27; cdr3_aa: CASSFKDSDYEQYF
v_call: TRBV4-2; cdr3_aa: CASSQIQGAGELFF
v_call: TRBV10-3; cdr3_aa: CAISVPGTGKETQYF
v_call: TRBV6-5; cdr3_aa: CASSPGTGRFF
v_call: TRBV6-5; cdr3_aa: CASSYRSGANVLTF
v_call: TRBV6-5; cdr3_aa: CASTGLNTGELFF
v_call: TRBV7-2; cdr3_aa: CASSFRAVEQFF
v_call: TRBV15; cdr3_aa: CATSRDSPLEDYGYTF
v_call: TRBV7-3; cdr3_aa: CASSLRSGGTDTQYF
v_call: TRBV29-1; cdr3_aa: CSVDGPGHGSYERYF
v_call: TRBV7-9; cdr3_aa: CASSFSPGGGTSNQPQHF
v_call: TRBV11-3; cdr3_aa: CASSASWDRLNTEAFF
v_call: TRBV7-2; cdr3_aa: CASSPWAGAVTNEKLFF
v_call: TRBV5-4; cdr3_aa: CASSLAGRTGPYEQYF
v_call: TRBV27; cdr3_aa: CASSLRRQGQPQHF
v_call: TRBV9; cdr3_aa: CASSANGANTEAFF
v_call: TRBV11-2; cdr3_aa: CAGEFGTGGNQPQHF
v_call: TRBV7-9; cdr3_aa: CASSLDGTGYGYTF
v_call: TRBV5-1; cdr3_aa: CASSAQGDGNQPQHF
v_call: TRBV5-6; cdr3_aa: CASISDRGGGYGYTF